The present T cell receptor beta chain was sequenced within a study of beta chain features in type 1 diabetes. A few counts support this clone. Trimming stripped 0 bases from V and 3 bases from J, with 9 bases between. CDR1 SGHNT and CDR2 YYREEE come from the germline V gene (reference sequence). CDR3 length: 14 residues. The study reverse transcribed the entire isolated RNA, so it sequenced expressed TCRB transcripts. Method: immunoSEQ multiplex PCR; TCRdb's copy keeps in-frame clones and lacks some. This table holds 450,000 or so clones, about 10% found once. The sequence derives from a woman between 18 and 29 years old in good health. The J gene is TRBJ2-5, the V gene TRBV5-4, with D possibly TRBD2 on 6 matching bases. The sequencing sample was made of naive CD4+ T cells from blood. CDR3 nucleotide sequence: TGTGCCAGCAGCTTGGGGGGACTTGAAGAGACCCAGTACTTC. This translates into CASSLGGLEETQYF.